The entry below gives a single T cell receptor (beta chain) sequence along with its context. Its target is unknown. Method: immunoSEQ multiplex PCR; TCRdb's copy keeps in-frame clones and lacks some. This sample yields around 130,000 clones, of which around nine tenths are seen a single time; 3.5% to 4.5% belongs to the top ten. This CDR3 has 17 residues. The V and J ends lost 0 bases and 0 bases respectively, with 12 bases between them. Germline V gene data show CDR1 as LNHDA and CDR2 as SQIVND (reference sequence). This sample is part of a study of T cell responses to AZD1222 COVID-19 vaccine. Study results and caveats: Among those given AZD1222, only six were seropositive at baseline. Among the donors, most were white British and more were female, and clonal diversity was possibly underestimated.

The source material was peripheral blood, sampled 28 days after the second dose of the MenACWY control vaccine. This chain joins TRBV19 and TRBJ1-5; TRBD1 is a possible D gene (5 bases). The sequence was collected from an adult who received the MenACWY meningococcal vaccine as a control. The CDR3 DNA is TGTGCCAGTAGTATAGATGGGGCCGGTTATAGCAATCAGCCCCAGCATTTT. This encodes CASSIDGAGYSNQPQHF.